This TCR beta chain is from a study of T cells in narcolepsy. Overall study context: Patients with NT1 or NT2 and healthy control donors were enrolled. Broader study findings: Comparing one patient's CSF and blood CD4+ clonotypes highlighted HCRT- and TRIB2-specific autoreactive clonotypes. Blood of same and different patients, but not healthy controls, reportedly held recurring autoreactive clonotypes. Some memory CD4+ repertoires had no autoreactive clone sequences.

Produced via immunoSEQ multiplex PCR; TCRdb's table is partial and in-frame only. The data hold fewer than 35,000 clones, with more than 80% observed a single time. A remark on this clone: Its specificity is unknown.

The CDR3 runs 13 residues. Germline V gene lookup returns CDR1 SGHTA and CDR2 FQGNSA. V trimming: 1 base; J trimming: 10 bases; junction bases outside the gene matches: 3. This chain connects TRBV7-2 to TRBJ2-1; 8 positions match TRBD2. The receptor's source is a human donor with narcolepsy. What was sequenced was CD45RA- memory CD4+ T cells from PBMCs. CDR3 coding DNA: TGTGCCAGCAGCTTAGGACGGGAGGGGGAGCAGTTCTTC. It encodes CASSLGREGEQFF.